A selection of T cell receptor beta chains follows, all from one sample in a study of blood T cell repertoires in COVID-19. Assay used: immunoSEQ multiplex PCR; TCRdb lists only in-frame clones, some missing. Seen here are around 190,000 clones, approximately 85% observed once, and the top ten hold roughly 7.7%. What was sequenced was peripheral blood. The receptors derive from a woman aged 60 to 75 with acute or convalescent COVID-19. Each CDR3 is given with its conserved first and last residue. A D gene is named only where the DNA matches it firmly. Rows give clone size only sometimes, using once, few, many, or a class for an expanded clone.

d_call	j_call	v_call	clone_size	cdr3_nt	cdr3_aa
-	TRBJ2-1	TRBV2	-	TGTGCCAGCAGTTCCGACAGGCTCCAGAATGAGCAGTTCTTC	CASSSDRLQNEQFF
TRBD1	TRBJ1-2	TRBV6-8	-	TGTGCCAGCAGTTACCCTACCGGGACAGGGGAGACCAACTATGGCTACACCTTC	CASSYPTGTGETNYGYTF
-	TRBJ2-1	TRBV28	-	TGTGCCAGCAGTTTGGGAAGGGGTGAGTTCTTC	CASSLGRGEFF
-	TRBJ2-7	TRBV28	-	TGTGCCAGCAGTAAGGCAGGGGATACCTACGAGCAGTACTTC	CASSKAGDTYEQYF
TRBD1	TRBJ1-1	TRBV29-1	-	TGCAGCGTTGACCACAGGGGGGACACTGAAGCTTTCTTT	CSVDHRGDTEAFF
-	TRBJ1-1	TRBV29-1	few	TGCAGCGCCAAAGGACAGTACACTGAAGCTTTCTTT	CSAKGQYTEAFF
TRBD2	TRBJ2-1	TRBV3-1/TRBV3-2	-	TGTGCCAGCAGCCGAGGACTAGCGGGAATCAATGAGCAGTTCTTC	CASSRGLAGINEQFF
TRBD1	TRBJ1-1	TRBV14	-	TGTGCCAGCAGCCGGGTTACAGGGGAAACTGAAGCTTTCTTT	CASSRVTGETEAFF
-	TRBJ1-1	TRBV4-2	-	TGTGCCAGCAGCCAAGATGGGGACACGGTCGACACTGAAGCTTTCTTT	CASSQDGDTVDTEAFF
-	TRBJ1-1	TRBV25-1	-	TGTGCCAGCAGGGGCCATCTGGCTTTGGGCACTGAAGCTTTCTTT	CASRGHLALGTEAFF
TRBD2	TRBJ2-3	TRBV4-2	-	TGTGCCAGCAGCCAAGGGACTAGCAGAACAGATACGCAGTATTTT	CASSQGTSRTDTQYF